The following is a TCR beta chain sequence with its context. As yet, its antigen is unknown. The PCR employed 60 Vbeta primers together with 13 Jbeta primers. Data came from immunoSEQ multiplex PCR; TCRdb stores just in-frame clones and leaves some out. Of 100,000 to 150,000 clones detected, more than 60% appear once; the ten largest clones hold roughly an eighth. The germline V gene has CDR1 GTSNPN and CDR2 SVGIG (reference sequence). The V gene end was trimmed by 3 bases and the J gene end by 4 bases; junction bases not matched to a gene: 1. This CDR3 comprises 12 residues. The sample originates from a study of cytomegalovirus exposure and HLA in healthy donors. The study, taken as a whole, reports: According to the study, roughly 160 TCR beta chains were cytomegalovirus-associated. What a later analysis showed was that several of the most significant clusters appeared linked to common viral pathogens. Per a later analysis, roughly 17,000 TCR beta sequences showed association with HLA alleles at 0.05 false discovery rate.

This receptor was obtained from a woman aged 55-70 years in good health and CMV-seropositive. The sequenced sample was PBMCs. The chain employs TRBV30 and TRBJ1-2; TRBD1 matches at 8 bases. The CDR3 region is CAWSGTGYGYTF. CDR3 DNA: TGTGCCTGGAGCGGGACAGGCTATGGCTACACCTTC.